The subject of this entry is one TCR beta chain. Its recognized antigen is unknown. No much larger clone is present one base from it, and per-base qualities are unavailable. Relative to germline, V is missing 4 bases and J is missing 4 bases, with 7 bases of the junction outside any gene match. From the cysteine through the phenylalanine, the CDR3 covers 15 amino acids. Only the CDR3 region is kept as DNA, spanning 45 bases read in frame from base 1. The germline V gene specifies MGHDK as CDR1 and SYGVNS as CDR2. Library method: the immunoSEQ multiplex PCR assay. TCRdb stores this immuneACCESS table with in-frame sequences only. Part of the clones is absent; in the studies checked, under half of the shortfall reflects unresolved V genes, and no reason is known for the rest. The sample has 110,000 to 150,000 clones on record, about nine tenths of them singletons. The ten most abundant clones make up over 4.5% of the sample.

The source of the sample is a study of control samples from healthy donors and cancer patients (dated by TCRdb to the early 2020s). The sequence joins TRBV25-1 to TRBJ1-2; the junction holds 9 bases that match TRBD1. Sequencing was carried out using blood. This receptor was identified in a man younger than 40 in good health. The CDR3: CASSVTGGNGYGYTF. The DNA sequence is TGTGCCAGCAGTGTGACAGGGGGTAATGGCTATGGCTACACCTTC.